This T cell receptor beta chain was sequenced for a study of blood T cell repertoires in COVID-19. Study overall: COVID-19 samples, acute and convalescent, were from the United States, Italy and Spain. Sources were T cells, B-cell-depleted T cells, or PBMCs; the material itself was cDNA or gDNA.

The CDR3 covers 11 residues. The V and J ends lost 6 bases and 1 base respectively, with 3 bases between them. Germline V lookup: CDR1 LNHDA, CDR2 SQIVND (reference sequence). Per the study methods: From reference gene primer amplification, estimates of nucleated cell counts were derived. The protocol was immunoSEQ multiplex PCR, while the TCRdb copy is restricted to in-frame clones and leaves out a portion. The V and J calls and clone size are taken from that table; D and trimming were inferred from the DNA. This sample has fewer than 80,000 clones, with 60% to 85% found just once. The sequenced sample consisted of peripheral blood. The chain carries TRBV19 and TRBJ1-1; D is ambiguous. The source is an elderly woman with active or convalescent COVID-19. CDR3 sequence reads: CASRANTEAFF. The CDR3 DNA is TGTGCCAGTAGGGCGAACACTGAAGCTTTCTTT.